The 15 T cell receptor beta chains below all came from one sample that was sequenced in a study of blood T cell repertoires in COVID-19. TCRdb's table, derived via immunoSEQ multiplex PCR, lists solely in-frame clones and lacks some. The table has over 450,000 clones, roughly nine tenths seen once. The sequencing sample was made of peripheral blood. The receptors were sampled from a man in his late teens or twenties with COVID-19, enrolled during active disease.

This sequence joins TRBV2 and TRBJ2-5; D perhaps matches TRBD1 (7 bases). V was shortened by 9 bases and J by 5 bases, with 19 bases between the two germline ends. CDR1 is SNHLY, CDR2 FYNNEI, per germline. The CDR3 loop spans 14 amino acids. This CDR3 reads CASLDPRGRETQYF. The CDR3 bases are TGTGCCAGTCTGGACCCCAGGGGGAGGGAGACCCAGTACTTC.

The gene calls are TRBV12-5 and TRBJ1-1, with TRBD1 matching over 8 bases. Germline lookup yields CDR1 LGHNT and CDR2 FRNRAP. This CDR3 has 14 residues. The J segment lost 4 bases and the V segment lost 1 base, leaving 2 bases of the junction unmatched. The CDR3 is CASGLGTGRTEAFF. The CDR3 nucleotides are TGTGCTAGTGGTTTGGGGACAGGGCGCACTGAAGCTTTCTTT.

The rearrangement joins TRBV7-9 to TRBJ1-5; 11 bases match TRBD1. This CDR3 spans 15 amino acids. V lost 5 bases, J lost 12 bases, and 12 bases stayed unmatched. Per the germline V gene, CDR1 is SEHNR and CDR2 is FQNEAQ (reference sequence). The CDR3 bases are TGTGCCAGCAGCCAAGGGGACAGGGGGACTCTGGGCCAGCATTTT. The encoded protein is CASSQGDRGTLGQHF.

J is TRBJ2-2 and V is TRBV2; TRBD2 matches 8 bases. From germline, CDR1 is SNHLY and CDR2 FYNNEI. Trimming cost V 10 bases and J 5 bases; bases outside gene matches: 9. The CDR3 length is 14 residues. The CDR3 sequence is CATNGGGRTGELFF. The CDR3 DNA reads TGTGCCACCAACGGGGGGGGGCGGACCGGGGAGCTGTTTTTT.

This rearrangement joins TRBV11-2 to TRBJ2-1, with D hard to call. Trimming took 5 bases from V and 0 from J, leaving 20 bases between them. CDR1 and CDR2 (germline): SGHAT, FQNNGV. The CDR3 totals 18 residues. The CDR3, as DNA: TGTGCCAGCAGCACCACCTCTCTTTTTACCAGCTCCTACAATGAGCAGTTCTTC. The encoded protein is CASSTTSLFTSSYNEQFF. Full variable domain (missing parts from reference TRBV11-2 and TRBJ2-1): EAGVAQSPRYKIIEKRQSVAFWCNPISGHATLYWYQQILGQGPKLLIQFQNNGVVDDSQLPKDRFSAERLKGVDSTLKIQPAKLEDSAVYLCASSTTSLFTSSYNEQFFGPGTRLTVL.

The chain employs TRBV10-3 and TRBJ1-1; 12 bases are a match to TRBD1. CDR1 is ENHRY, CDR2 SYGVKD, per germline. The ends lost 6 bases at V and 5 bases at J; junction bases unmatched: 7. The CDR3 covers 15 residues. As DNA, the CDR3 is TGTGCCATCAGGGGGGGACAGGGGGCCGCGACTGAAGCTTTCTTT. Its protein product is CAIRGGQGAATEAFF.

The V call is TRBV11-3, the J call TRBJ2-1; tentative D call: TRBD2 (6 bases). The germline V gene encodes CDR1 SGHNT and CDR2 YENEEA. The V end was cut by 1 base, the J end by 7 bases, with 11 bases between. The CDR3 covers 14 residues. CDR3 nucleotide sequence: TGTGCCAGCAGCTTAGGGGGGGACTCTAATGAGCAGTTCTTC. Translation gives CASSLGGDSNEQFF.

The chain combines TRBV3-1 (or the pseudogene TRBV3-2) with TRBJ2-1; 10 positions agree with TRBD2. Trimming took 1 base from V and 8 from J; bases not matched to a gene: 5. This CDR3 is built from 15 residues. Germline V gene lookup returns CDR1 LGHDT and CDR2 YNNKEL (reference sequence). Written as DNA, the CDR3 is TGTGCCAGCAGCCAAGGAGCGGGGGGGTACCATGAGCAGTTCTTC. Amino acids: CASSQGAGGYHEQFF.

The chain carries TRBV7-2 and TRBJ2-6; no clear D. V was clipped by 5 bases and J by 0 bases, with 17 bases between them. CDR3 size: 18 residues. CDR1 and CDR2 from the germline V gene are SGHTA and FQGNSA. CDR3 nucleotide sequence: TGTGCCAGCAGCCTATCGTGGAGTGAACTCTCTGGGGCCAACGTCCTGACTTTC. Translated: CASSLSWSELSGANVLTF.

This clone came up a few times. V gene TRBV5-1 combines with J gene TRBJ1-1; the D gene is possibly TRBD1 (5 bases). This CDR3 has 14 residues. V dropped 2 bases and J dropped 1 base, with 9 bases sitting between them. The germline CDR1 and CDR2 sequences are SGHRS and YFSETQ. CDR3 amino acids: CASSFQGSNTEAFF. The CDR3 DNA reads as TGCGCCAGCAGCTTTCAGGGCTCGAACACTGAAGCTTTCTTT. Combining the CDR3 with reference TRBV5-1 and TRBJ1-1 gives the whole variable domain KAGVTQTPRYLIKTRGQQVTLSCSPISGHRSVSWYQQTPGQGLQFLFEYFSETQRNKGNFPGRFSGRQFSNSRSEMNVSTLELGDSALYLCASSFQGSNTEAFFGQGTRLTVV.

This chain links TRBV29-1 with TRBJ2-7; 11 nucleotides agree with TRBD1. CDR1 and CDR2 (germline): SQVTM, ANQGSEA. Losses at the gene ends were 7 bases for V and 6 bases for J; bases not matched to a gene: 11. The CDR3 spans 14 residues. This chain's CDR3 is CSATRGTGGGEQYF. CDR3 DNA: TGCAGCGCTACCCGGGGGACAGGGGGTGGCGAGCAGTACTTC.

This chain uses TRBV27 with TRBJ2-7; 9 bases match TRBD1. V lost 8 bases to trimming and J lost 6 bases; unmatched junction nucleotides: 5. This CDR3 contains 12 residues. Germline CDR1 is MNHEY and CDR2 is SMNVEV (reference sequence). The CDR3 DNA reads as TGTGCCAGCGGGGACAGGGTGGCCGAGCAGTACTTC. Translation: CASGDRVAEQYF.

The chain carries TRBV5-4 and TRBJ1-2; D may be TRBD1 (6 bases). The CDR3 loop spans 16 amino acids. In germline, CDR1 is SGHNT, CDR2 YYREEE (reference sequence). The V end was cut by 5 bases, the J end by 4 bases, with 21 bases between. The CDR3 loop reads CASRPPTGPGSYGYTF. The CDR3 coding sequence is TGTGCCAGCAGACCTCCCACAGGGCCGGGAAGCTATGGCTACACCTTC.

The V call is TRBV2, the J call TRBJ1-6; D not certain. Trimming cost V 2 bases and J 4 bases, with 6 bases left between them. The CDR3 runs 14 residues. Germline V gene data show CDR1 as SNHLY and CDR2 as FYNNEI. CDR3 sequence reads: CASSESGYNSPLHF. CDR3 coding DNA: TGTGCCAGCAGTGAATCGGGATATAATTCACCCCTCCACTTT.

The chain uses TRBV19 and TRBJ2-3; possible D gene TRBD2, 6 bases. The CDR3 loop spans 12 amino acids. V lost 4 bases, J lost 6 bases, and 8 bases lay in between. Germline-derived CDR1 and CDR2 are LNHDA and SQIVND (reference sequence). This CDR3 reads CASSTTSDTQYF. CDR3 DNA: TGTGCCAGTAGTACAACTAGCGATACGCAGTATTTT.